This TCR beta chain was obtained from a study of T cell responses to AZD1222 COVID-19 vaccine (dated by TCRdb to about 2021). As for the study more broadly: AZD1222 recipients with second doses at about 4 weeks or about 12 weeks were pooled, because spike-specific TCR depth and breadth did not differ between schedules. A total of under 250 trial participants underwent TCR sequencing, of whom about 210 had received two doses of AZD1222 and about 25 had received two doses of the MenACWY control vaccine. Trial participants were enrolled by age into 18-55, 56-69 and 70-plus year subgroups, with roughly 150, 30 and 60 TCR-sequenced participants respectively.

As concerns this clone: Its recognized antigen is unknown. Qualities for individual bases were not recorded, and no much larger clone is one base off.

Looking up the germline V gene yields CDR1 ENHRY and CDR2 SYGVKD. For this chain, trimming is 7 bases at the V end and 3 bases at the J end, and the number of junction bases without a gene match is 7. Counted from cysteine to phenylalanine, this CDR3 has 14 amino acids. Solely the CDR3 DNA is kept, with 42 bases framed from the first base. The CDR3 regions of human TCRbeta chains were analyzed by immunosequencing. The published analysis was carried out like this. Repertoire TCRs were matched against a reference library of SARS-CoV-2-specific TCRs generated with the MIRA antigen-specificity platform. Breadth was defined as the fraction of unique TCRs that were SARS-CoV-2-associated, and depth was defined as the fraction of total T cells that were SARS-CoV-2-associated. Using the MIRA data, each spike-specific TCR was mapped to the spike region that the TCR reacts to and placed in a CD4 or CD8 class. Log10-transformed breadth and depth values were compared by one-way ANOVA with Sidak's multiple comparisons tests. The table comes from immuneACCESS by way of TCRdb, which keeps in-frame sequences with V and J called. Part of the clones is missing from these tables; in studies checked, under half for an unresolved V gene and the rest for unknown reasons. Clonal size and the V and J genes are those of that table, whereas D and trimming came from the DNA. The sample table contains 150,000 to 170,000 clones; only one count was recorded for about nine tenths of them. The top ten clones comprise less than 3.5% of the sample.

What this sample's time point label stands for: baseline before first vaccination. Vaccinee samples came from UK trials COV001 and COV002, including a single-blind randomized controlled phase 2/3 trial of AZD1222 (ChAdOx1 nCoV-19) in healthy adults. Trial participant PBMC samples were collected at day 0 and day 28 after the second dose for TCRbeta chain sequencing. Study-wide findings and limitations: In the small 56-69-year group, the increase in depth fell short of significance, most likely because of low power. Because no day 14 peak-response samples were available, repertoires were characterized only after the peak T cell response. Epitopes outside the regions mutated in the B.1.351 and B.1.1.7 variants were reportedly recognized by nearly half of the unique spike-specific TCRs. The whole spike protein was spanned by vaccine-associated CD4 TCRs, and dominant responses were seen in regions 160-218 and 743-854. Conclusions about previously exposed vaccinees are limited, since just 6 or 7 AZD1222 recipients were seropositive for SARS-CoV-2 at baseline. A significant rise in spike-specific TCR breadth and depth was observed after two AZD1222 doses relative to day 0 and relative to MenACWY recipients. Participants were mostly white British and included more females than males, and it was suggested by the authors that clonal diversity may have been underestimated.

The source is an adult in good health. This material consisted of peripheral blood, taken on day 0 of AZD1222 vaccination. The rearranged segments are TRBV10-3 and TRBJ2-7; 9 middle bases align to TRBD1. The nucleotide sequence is TGTGCCATCACCAGGGGACAGGGAAACTACGAGCAGTACTTC. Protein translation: CAITRGQGNYEQYF.